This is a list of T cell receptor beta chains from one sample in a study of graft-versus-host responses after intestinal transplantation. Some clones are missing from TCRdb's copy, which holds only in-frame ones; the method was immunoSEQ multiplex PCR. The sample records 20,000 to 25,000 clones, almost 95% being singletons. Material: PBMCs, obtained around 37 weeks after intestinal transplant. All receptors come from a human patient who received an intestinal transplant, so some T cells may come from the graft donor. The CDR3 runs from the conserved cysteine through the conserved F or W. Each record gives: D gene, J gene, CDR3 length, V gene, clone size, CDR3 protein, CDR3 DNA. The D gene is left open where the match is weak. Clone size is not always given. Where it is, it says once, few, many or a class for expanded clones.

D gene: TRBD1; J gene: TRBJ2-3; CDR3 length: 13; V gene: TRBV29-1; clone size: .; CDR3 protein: CSAGQGSVDTQYF; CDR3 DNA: TGCAGCGCCGGACAGGGAAGTGTGGATACGCAGTATTTT
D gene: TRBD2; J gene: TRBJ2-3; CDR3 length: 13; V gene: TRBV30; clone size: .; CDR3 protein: CAWSSGRADTQYF; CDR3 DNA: TGTGCCTGGAGCTCGGGGAGGGCAGATACGCAGTATTTT
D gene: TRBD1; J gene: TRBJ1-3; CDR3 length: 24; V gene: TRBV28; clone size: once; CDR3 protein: CASSPGPRDRESLSSPSSGNTIYF; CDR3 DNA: TGTGCCAGCAGTCCCGGGCCGAGGGACAGGGAAAGTCTGAGCTCCCCCTCCTCTGGAAACACCATATATTTT
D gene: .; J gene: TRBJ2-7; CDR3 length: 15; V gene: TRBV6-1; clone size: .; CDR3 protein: CASIRVQGSLYEQYF; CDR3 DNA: TGTGCCAGCATCAGGGTCCAGGGCTCCCTTTACGAGCAGTACTTC
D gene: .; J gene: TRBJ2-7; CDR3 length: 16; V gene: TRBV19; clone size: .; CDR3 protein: CASSPGASGMSYEQYF; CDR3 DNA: TGTGCCAGTAGTCCGGGGGCTAGCGGAATGTCCTACGAGCAGTACTTC
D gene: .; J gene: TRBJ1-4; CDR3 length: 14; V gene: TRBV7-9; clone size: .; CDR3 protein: CASSLQGEFEKLFF; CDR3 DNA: TGTGCCAGCAGCTTACAGGGAGAATTCGAAAAACTGTTTTTT
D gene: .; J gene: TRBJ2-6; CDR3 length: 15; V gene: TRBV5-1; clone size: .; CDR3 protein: CASSLTTSGANVLTF; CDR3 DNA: TGCGCCAGCAGCTTGACGACATCTGGGGCCAACGTCCTGACTTTC
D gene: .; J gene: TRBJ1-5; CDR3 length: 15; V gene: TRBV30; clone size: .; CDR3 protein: CAWSRRDRFNQPQHF; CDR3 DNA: TGTGCCTGGAGCCGGAGAGACCGATTCAATCAGCCCCAGCATTTT
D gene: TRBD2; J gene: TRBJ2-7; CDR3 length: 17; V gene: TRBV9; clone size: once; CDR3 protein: CASSPHSPGGSSYEQYF; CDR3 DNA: TGTGCCAGCAGCCCCCACTCGCCGGGAGGGAGCTCCTACGAGCAGTACTTC
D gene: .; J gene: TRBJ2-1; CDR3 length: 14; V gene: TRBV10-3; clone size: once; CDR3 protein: CASKEGGSYNEQFF; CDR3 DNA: TGTGCCAGCAAGGAGGGAGGCTCCTACAATGAGCAGTTCTTC
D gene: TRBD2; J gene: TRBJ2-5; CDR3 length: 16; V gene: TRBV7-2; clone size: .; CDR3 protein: CASSLRGLAYQETQYF; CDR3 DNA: TGTGCCAGCAGCTTAAGGGGACTAGCGTATCAAGAGACCCAGTACTTC
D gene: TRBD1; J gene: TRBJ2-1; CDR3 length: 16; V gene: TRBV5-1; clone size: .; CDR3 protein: CASSPFGDRDGNEQFF; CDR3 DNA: TGCGCCAGCAGTCCCTTCGGGGACAGGGATGGCAATGAGCAGTTCTTC
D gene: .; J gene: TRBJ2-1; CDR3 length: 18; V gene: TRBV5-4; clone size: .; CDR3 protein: CASSFYLGGPSSYNEQFF; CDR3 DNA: TGTGCCAGCAGCTTCTACCTGGGGGGGCCAAGCTCCTACAATGAGCAGTTCTTC
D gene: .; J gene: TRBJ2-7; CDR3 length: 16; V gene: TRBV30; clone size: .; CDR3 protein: CAWSVLAGTHSYEQYF; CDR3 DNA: TGTGCCTGGAGTGTACTGGCGGGGACCCACTCCTACGAGCAGTACTTC
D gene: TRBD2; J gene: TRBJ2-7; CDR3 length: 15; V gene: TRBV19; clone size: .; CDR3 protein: CASSTGLAPTYEQYF; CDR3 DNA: TGTGCCAGTAGTACAGGACTAGCCCCAACCTACGAGCAGTACTTC
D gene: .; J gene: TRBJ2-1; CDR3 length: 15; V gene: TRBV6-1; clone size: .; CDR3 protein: CASSELGEFRNEQFF; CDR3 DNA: TGTGCCAGCAGTGAATTGGGGGAGTTCCGAAATGAGCAGTTCTTC
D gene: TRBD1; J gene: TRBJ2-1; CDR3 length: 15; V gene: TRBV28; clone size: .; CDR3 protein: CASSTRTGPYNEQFF; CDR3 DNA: TGTGCCAGCAGCACTAGGACAGGGCCATACAATGAGCAGTTCTTC
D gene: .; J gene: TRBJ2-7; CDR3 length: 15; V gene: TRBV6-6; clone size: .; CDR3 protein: CASRPNRASFYEQYF; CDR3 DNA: TGTGCCAGCAGACCTAACAGGGCCTCCTTCTACGAGCAGTACTTC
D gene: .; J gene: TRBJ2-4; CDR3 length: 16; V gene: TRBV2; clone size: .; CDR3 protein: CASTWAQGKSKNIQYF; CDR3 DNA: TGTGCCAGCACCTGGGCCCAGGGAAAGAGCAAAAACATTCAGTACTTC
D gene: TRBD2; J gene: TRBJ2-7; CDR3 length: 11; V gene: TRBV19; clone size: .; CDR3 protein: CASSGLAEQYF; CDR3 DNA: TGTGCCAGTAGTGGACTAGCCGAGCAGTACTTC
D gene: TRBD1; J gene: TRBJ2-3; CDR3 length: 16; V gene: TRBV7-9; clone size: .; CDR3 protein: CASSSAGTGSTDTQYF; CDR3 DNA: TGTGCCAGCAGCTCAGCCGGGACAGGGTCCACAGATACGCAGTATTTT
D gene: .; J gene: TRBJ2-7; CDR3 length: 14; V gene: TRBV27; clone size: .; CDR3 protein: CASSSFRDTYEQYF; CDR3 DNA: TGTGCCAGCAGTTCATTCAGGGATACCTACGAGCAGTACTTC
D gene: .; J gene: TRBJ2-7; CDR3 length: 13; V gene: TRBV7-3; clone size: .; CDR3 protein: CASSPGILYEQYF; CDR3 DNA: TGTGCCAGCAGCCCTGGGATACTCTACGAGCAGTACTTC
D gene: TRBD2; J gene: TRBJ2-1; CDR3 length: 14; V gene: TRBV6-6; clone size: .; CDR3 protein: CASSLAGGYNEQFF; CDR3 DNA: TGTGCCAGCAGTCTAGCGGGAGGTTACAATGAGCAGTTCTTC
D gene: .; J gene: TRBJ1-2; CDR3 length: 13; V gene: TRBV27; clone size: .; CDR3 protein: CASSLLGTYGYTF; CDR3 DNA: TGTGCCAGCAGTTTATTGGGGACCTATGGCTACACCTTC
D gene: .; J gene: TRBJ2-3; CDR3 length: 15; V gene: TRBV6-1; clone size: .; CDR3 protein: CASSELAISTDTQYF; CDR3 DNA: TGTGCCAGCAGTGAACTGGCTATTAGCACAGATACGCAGTATTTT
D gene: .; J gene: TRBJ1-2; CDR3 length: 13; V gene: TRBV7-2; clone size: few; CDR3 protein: CASSPVWDYGYTF; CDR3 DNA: TGTGCCAGCAGCCCCGTTTGGGACTATGGCTACACCTTC
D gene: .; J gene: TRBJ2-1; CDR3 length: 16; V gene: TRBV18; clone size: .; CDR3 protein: CASSPLSERSYNEQFF; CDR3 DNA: TGTGCCAGCTCACCACTAAGCGAGCGCTCCTACAATGAGCAGTTCTTC
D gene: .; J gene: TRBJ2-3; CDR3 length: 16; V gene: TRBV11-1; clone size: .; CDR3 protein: CASSLNAVFSTDTQYF; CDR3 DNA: TGTGCCAGCAGCTTAAACGCGGTTTTTAGCACAGATACGCAGTATTTT
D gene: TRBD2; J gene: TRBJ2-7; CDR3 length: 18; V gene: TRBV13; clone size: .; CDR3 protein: CASSLGLAGGMRPYEQYF; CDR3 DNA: TGTGCCAGCAGCTTAGGACTAGCGGGAGGTATGCGCCCCTACGAGCAGTACTTC
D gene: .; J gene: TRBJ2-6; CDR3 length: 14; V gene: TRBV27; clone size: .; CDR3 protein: CASSLMSGANVLTF; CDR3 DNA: TGTGCCAGCAGTTTAATGTCTGGGGCCAACGTCCTGACTTTC
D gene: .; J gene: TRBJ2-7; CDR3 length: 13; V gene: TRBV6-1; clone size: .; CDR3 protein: CASSTGPAYEQYF; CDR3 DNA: TGTGCCAGCAGTACGGGACCAGCCTACGAGCAGTACTTC
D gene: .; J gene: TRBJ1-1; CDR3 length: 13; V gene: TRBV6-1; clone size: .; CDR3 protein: CASSEFLNTEAFF; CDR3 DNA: TGTGCCAGCAGTGAATTCTTGAACACTGAAGCTTTCTTT
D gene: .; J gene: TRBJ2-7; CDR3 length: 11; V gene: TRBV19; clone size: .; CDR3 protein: CASGTGLEQYF; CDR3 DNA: TGTGCCAGTGGGACGGGGCTCGAGCAGTACTTC
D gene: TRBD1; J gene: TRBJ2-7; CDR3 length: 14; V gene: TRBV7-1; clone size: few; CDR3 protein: CASSLVTGTYEQYF; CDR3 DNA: TGTGCCAGCAGCTTGGTGACAGGGACCTACGAGCAGTACTTC
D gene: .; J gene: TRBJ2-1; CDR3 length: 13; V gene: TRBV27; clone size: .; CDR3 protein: CASSPQVVYEQFF; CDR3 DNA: TGTGCCAGCAGTCCCCAGGTTGTGTATGAGCAGTTCTTC
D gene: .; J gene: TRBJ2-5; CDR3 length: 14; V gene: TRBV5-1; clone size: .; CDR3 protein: CASSHEGTGETQYF; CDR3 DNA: TGCGCCAGCAGCCACGAAGGGACCGGGGAGACCCAGTACTTC
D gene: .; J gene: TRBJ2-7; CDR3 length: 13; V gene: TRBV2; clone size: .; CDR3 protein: CASIGPIGYEQYF; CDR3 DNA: TGTGCCAGCATCGGACCCATAGGATACGAGCAGTACTTC
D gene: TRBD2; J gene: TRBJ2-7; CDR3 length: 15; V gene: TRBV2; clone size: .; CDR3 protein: CASSPFIGRDYEQYF; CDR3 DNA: TGTGCCAGCAGTCCCTTTATAGGGAGGGATTACGAGCAGTACTTC
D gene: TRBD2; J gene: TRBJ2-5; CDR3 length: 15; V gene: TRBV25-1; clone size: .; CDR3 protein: CASSEAGALSETQYF; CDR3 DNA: TGTGCCAGCAGTGAGGCGGGAGCTCTCTCAGAGACCCAGTACTTC
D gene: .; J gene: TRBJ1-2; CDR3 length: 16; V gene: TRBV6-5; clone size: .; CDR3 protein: CASSYSRTTTNYGYTF; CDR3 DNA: TGTGCCAGCAGTTACTCCCGGACAACCACTAACTATGGCTACACCTTC
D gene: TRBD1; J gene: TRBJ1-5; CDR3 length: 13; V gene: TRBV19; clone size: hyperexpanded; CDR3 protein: CASTDRENQPQHF; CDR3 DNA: TGTGCCAGCACAGACAGGGAGAATCAGCCCCAGCATTTT
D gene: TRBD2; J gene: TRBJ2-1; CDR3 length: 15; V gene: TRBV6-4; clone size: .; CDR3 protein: CASSELAGPYNEQFF; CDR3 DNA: TGTGCCAGCAGTGAGCTAGCGGGACCCTACAATGAGCAGTTCTTC
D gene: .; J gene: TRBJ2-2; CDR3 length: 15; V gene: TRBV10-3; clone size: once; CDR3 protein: CAISPSVANTGELFF; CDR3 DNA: TGTGCCATCAGCCCCTCTGTGGCGAACACCGGGGAGCTGTTTTTT
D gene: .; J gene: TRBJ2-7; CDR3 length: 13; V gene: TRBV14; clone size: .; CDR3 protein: CASSRLSTYEQYF; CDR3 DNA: TGTGCCAGCAGCCGGTTATCCACCTACGAGCAGTACTTC
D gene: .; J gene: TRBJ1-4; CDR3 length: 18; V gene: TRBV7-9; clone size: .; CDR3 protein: CASSFRWDLHIREEKLFF; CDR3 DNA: TGTGCCAGCAGCTTCCGATGGGACCTCCACATCCGTGAGGAAAAACTGTTTTTT